This T cell receptor beta chain emerged from a study of blood T cell repertoires in COVID-19. About the study: T cells, B-cell-depleted T cells, or PBMCs supplied cDNA or gDNA.

Germline CDR1 reads SGHVS; CDR2 reads FQNEAQ. After removal of 3 bases from V and 6 bases from J, the junction contained 7 bases not matched to a gene. The CDR3 has 14 residues. The data were produced by immunoSEQ multiplex PCR, yet TCRdb's version contains in-frame clones alone and is incomplete. Of 300,000 or so clones in the sample, 87% were seen once. Sequencing was carried out using PBMCs or T cells enriched from blood (not recorded which). This clonotype originated in a woman between 25 and 40 years old who had recovered from COVID-19. The chain couples TRBV7-8 to TRBJ1-2, with 7 positions matching TRBD1. Here the CDR3 DNA reads TGTGCCAGCAGCTTTCGGACAGGAGAACATGGCTACACCTTC. This encodes CASSFRTGEHGYTF.